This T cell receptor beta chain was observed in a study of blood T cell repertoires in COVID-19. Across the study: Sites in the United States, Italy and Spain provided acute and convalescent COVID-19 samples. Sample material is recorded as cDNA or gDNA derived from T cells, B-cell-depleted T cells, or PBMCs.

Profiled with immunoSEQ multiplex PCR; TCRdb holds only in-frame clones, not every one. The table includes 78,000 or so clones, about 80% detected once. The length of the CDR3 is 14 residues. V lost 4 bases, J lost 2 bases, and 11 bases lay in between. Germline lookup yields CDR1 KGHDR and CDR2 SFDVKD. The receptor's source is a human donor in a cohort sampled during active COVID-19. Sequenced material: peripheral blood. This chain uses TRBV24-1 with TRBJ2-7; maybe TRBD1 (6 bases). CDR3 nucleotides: TGTGCCACCAGTGAAACCGGACAGCCCTACGAGCAGTACTTC. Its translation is CATSETGQPYEQYF.